A selection of T cell receptor beta chains follows, all from one sample in a study of CD8+ T cells in alopecia areata. Sequenced by immunoSEQ multiplex PCR; TCRdb stores in-frame clones only, minus some. The data contain about 270,000 clones, around three fifths of them singletons. Sample: CD4+ T cells sorted from blood, taken between weeks 51 and 52, from a patient treated with tofacitinib. These receptors were taken from a human donor with alopecia areata. CDR3s include the opening cysteine and the closing phenylalanine or tryptophan. A D gene is named only where the DNA matches it firmly. The listing skips clone size in some rows; elsewhere it reads once, few, many or a size class.

>TRBJ2-2|TRBD2|TRBV7-9|few
CASSFGTSHTGELFF
TGTGCCAGCAGCTTCGGGACTAGCCACACCGGGGAGCTGTTTTTT
>TRBJ1-5|-|TRBV11-2|few
CASSSNPQGSQPQHF
TGTGCCAGCAGCTCAAACCCACAGGGTTCCCAGCCCCAGCATTTT
>TRBJ1-5|-|TRBV7-9|few
CASQRDDSNQPQHF
TGTGCCAGCCAGCGGGACGATAGCAATCAGCCCCAGCATTTT
>TRBJ2-1|TRBD2|TRBV7-2|-
CASSFRGGYNEQFF
TGTGCCAGCAGCTTCCGGGGGGGCTACAATGAGCAGTTCTTC
>TRBJ1-2|TRBD1|TRBV27|many
CASSRPGQVPYGYTF
TGTGCCAGCAGTCGTCCGGGACAGGTCCCCTATGGCTACACCTTC
>TRBJ1-2|-|TRBV25-1|-
CASSELTVLGGYTF
TGTGCCAGCAGTGAATTGACAGTCCTAGGGGGCTACACCTTC
>TRBJ2-7|-|TRBV27|-
CASSFLDREVHGEQYF
TGTGCCAGCAGTTTCCTTGACAGGGAGGTTCATGGCGAGCAGTACTTC
>TRBJ2-5|-|TRBV4-1|-
CASSPYSSRGETQYF
TGCGCCAGCAGCCCATATTCTTCACGCGGGGAGACCCAGTACTTC
>TRBJ2-1|-|TRBV4-3|-
CASSPSVRPDNEQFF
TGCGCCAGCAGCCCTTCGGTAAGGCCAGACAATGAGCAGTTCTTC
>TRBJ1-2|-|TRBV2|-
CASSEAQAYYGYTF
TGTGCCAGCAGTGAAGCCCAGGCCTACTATGGCTACACCTTC
>TRBJ2-7|-|TRBV20-1|-
CSARVTYEQYF
TGCAGTGCTAGGGTTACCTACGAGCAGTACTTC
>TRBJ2-3|TRBD2|TRBV5-1|few
CASSQGPASGATDTQYF
TGCGCCAGCAGCCAGGGTCCTGCCAGCGGGGCGACAGATACGCAGTATTTT
>TRBJ1-2|-|TRBV6-5|once
CASTEAADYGYTF
TGTGCCAGCACCGAAGCTGCGGACTATGGCTACACCTTC
>TRBJ2-3|-|TRBV29-1|-
CSVVAQGWSYTQYF
TGCAGCGTTGTGGCCCAGGGGTGGTCGTATACGCAGTATTTT
>TRBJ1-1|-|TRBV30|-
CAWSSTLQGTEAFF
TGTGCCTGGAGTTCGACGCTCCAAGGGACTGAAGCTTTCTTT
>TRBJ2-1|TRBD1|TRBV4-3|-
CASSAQGATTEQFF
TGCGCCAGCAGCGCACAGGGGGCGACAACCGAGCAGTTCTTC
>TRBJ1-1|-|TRBV13|-
CASSVHRSLRNTEAFF
TGTGCCAGCAGCGTGCACAGGAGCCTTCGGAACACTGAAGCTTTCTTT
>TRBJ2-1|-|TRBV19|few
CASSPWTGRDNEQFF
TGTGCCAGTAGTCCCTGGACAGGGAGGGACAATGAGCAGTTCTTC
>TRBJ2-5|TRBD2|TRBV5-4|-
CASSQGLALGETQYF
TGTGCCAGCAGCCAAGGACTAGCGCTTGGAGAGACCCAGTACTTC
>TRBJ2-3|TRBD2|TRBV5-1|-
CASSLDTSADSTDTQYF
TGCGCCAGCAGCTTGGATACTAGCGCTGATAGCACAGATACGCAGTATTTT
>TRBJ1-4|-|TRBV30|-
CAWKSWRGPNEKLFF
TGTGCCTGGAAATCATGGCGGGGTCCTAATGAAAAACTGTTTTTT
>TRBJ2-3|TRBD2|TRBV29-1|-
CSAMRLAGGFVDTQYF
TGCAGCGCCATGCGGCTAGCGGGGGGGTTCGTAGATACGCAGTATTTT
>TRBJ2-5|-|TRBV2|-
CASSPPEPQETQYF
TGTGCCAGCAGCCCTCCGGAGCCCCAAGAGACCCAGTACTTC
>TRBJ2-5|-|TRBV6-6|-
CASSSLETQYF
TGTGCCAGCAGTTCGTTAGAGACCCAGTACTTC
>TRBJ2-1|TRBD1|TRBV2|once
CASSPTGTYNEQFF
TGTGCCAGCAGCCCGACAGGGACCTACAATGAGCAGTTCTTC
>TRBJ2-7|-|TRBV19|-
CASSIYNSYEQYF
TGTGCCAGTAGTATCTACAACTCCTACGAGCAGTACTTC
>TRBJ1-2|-|TRBV7-2|-
CASSLGMDRYGYTF
TGTGCCAGCAGCTTAGGGATGGATCGATATGGCTACACCTTC
>TRBJ2-1|-|TRBV12-5|-
CASAPMDEQFF
TGTGCTAGTGCTCCGATGGATGAGCAGTTCTTC
>TRBJ1-4|TRBD1|TRBV30|-
CAWSWGDRVYEKLFF
TGTGCCTGGAGTTGGGGGGACAGGGTTTACGAAAAACTGTTTTTT
>TRBJ1-6|-|TRBV7-6|-
CASSISGVNSPLHF
TGTGCCAGCAGCATTTCAGGGGTAAATTCACCCCTCCACTTT
>TRBJ2-5|TRBD1|TRBV29-1|few
CSGRDREETQYF
TGCAGCGGCCGGGACAGGGAAGAGACCCAGTACTTC
>TRBJ1-6|TRBD1|TRBV30|once
CAWSAGQGNSPLHF
TGTGCCTGGAGTGCAGGACAGGGTAATTCACCCCTCCACTTT
>TRBJ2-7|TRBD2|TRBV9|-
CASSVDAGEFYEQYF
TGTGCCAGCAGCGTAGACGCGGGGGAGTTCTACGAGCAGTACTTC
>TRBJ1-6|-|TRBV29-1|-
CSVEPSSGSPLHF
TGCAGCGTTGAACCCTCAAGCGGTTCACCCCTCCACTTT
>TRBJ1-4|TRBD1|TRBV30|-
CAWSGQGGEKLFF
TGTGCCTGGTCGGGACAGGGGGGTGAAAAACTGTTTTTT
>TRBJ1-4|-|TRBV4-3|-
CASSQQTASTNEKLFF
TGCGCCAGCAGCCAGCAGACAGCCTCAACTAATGAAAAACTGTTTTTT
>TRBJ2-1|-|TRBV20-1|-
CSATELNEQFF
TGCAGTGCGACGGAGCTCAATGAGCAGTTCTTC
>TRBJ1-1|-|TRBV7-9|few
CASSSQGVDTEAFF
TGTGCCAGCAGCTCCCAGGGTGTGGACACTGAAGCTTTCTTT
>TRBJ2-7|TRBD1|TRBV2|-
CASRPGTALRLGYEQYF
TGTGCCAGCAGGCCCGGGACAGCTCTACGTCTCGGCTACGAGCAGTACTTC
>TRBJ2-4|TRBD2|TRBV27|-
CASSPWTSGGAGIQYF
TGTGCCAGCAGTCCTTGGACTAGCGGGGGGGCGGGCATTCAGTACTTC
>TRBJ2-5|-|TRBV2|-
CASSRGLRETQYF
TGTGCCAGCAGTCGGGGCCTCCGAGAGACCCAGTACTTC
>TRBJ1-3|TRBD1|TRBV27|few
CASSIRGPEAGNTIYF
TGTGCCAGCAGTATAAGGGGGCCCGAAGCTGGAAACACCATATATTTT
>TRBJ1-2|-|TRBV15|-
CATSRTETYGYTF
TGTGCCACCAGCAGGACAGAGACCTATGGCTACACCTTC
>TRBJ2-2|-|TRBV10-1|few
CASSESLGDTGELFF
TGCGCCAGCAGTGAGAGTCTTGGGGACACCGGGGAGCTGTTTTTT
>TRBJ2-4|-|TRBV5-4|-
CASSSGGLAKNIQYF
TGTGCCAGCAGCTCCGGGGGACTAGCCAAAAACATTCAGTACTTC
>TRBJ2-5|-|TRBV2|few
CASSFGSQETQYF
TGTGCCAGCAGTTTTGGGTCTCAAGAGACCCAGTACTTC
>TRBJ2-5|-|TRBV29-1|-
CSVDRGSRETQYF
TGCAGCGTTGACCGTGGGTCTAGGGAGACCCAGTACTTC
>TRBJ2-1|-|TRBV15|-
CATSRDGGGDEQFF
TGTGCCACCAGCAGAGATGGGGGCGGGGATGAGCAGTTCTTC
>TRBJ2-5|TRBD1|TRBV4-1|once
CASSHPGQGQETQYF
TGCGCCAGCAGCCACCCGGGACAGGGACAAGAGACCCAGTACTTC